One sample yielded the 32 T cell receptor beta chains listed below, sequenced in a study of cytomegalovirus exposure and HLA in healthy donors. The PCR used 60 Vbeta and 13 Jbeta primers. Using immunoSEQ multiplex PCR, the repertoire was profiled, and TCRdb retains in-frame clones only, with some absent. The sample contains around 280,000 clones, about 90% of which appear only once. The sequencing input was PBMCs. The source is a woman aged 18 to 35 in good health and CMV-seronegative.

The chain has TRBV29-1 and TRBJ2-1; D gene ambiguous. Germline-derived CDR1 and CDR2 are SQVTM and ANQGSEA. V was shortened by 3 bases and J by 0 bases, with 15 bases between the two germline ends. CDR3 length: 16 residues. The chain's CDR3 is CSVDGQQTSSYNEQFF. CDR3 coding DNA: TGCAGCGTTGATGGGCAGCAGACGAGCTCCTACAATGAGCAGTTCTTC.

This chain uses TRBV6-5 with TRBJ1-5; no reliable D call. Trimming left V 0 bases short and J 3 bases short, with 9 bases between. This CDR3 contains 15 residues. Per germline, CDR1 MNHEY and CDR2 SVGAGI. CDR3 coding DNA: TGTGCCAGCAGTTACTCTGCGGGATTCAATCAGCCCCAGCATTTT. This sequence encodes CASSYSAGFNQPQHF.

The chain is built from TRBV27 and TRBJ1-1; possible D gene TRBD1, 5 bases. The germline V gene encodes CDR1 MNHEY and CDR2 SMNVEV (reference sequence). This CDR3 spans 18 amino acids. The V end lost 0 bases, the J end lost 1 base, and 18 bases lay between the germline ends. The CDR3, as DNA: TGTGCCAGCAGTTTATCCCTGACAGACCCTTATAAGAACACTGAAGCTTTCTTT. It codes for CASSLSLTDPYKNTEAFF.

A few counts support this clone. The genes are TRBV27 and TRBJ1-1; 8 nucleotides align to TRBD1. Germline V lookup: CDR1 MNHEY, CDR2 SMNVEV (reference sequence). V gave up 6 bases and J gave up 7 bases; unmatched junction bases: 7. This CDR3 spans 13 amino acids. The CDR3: CASSQTGEGEAFF. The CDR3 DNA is TGTGCCAGCAGCCAGACAGGGGAGGGTGAAGCTTTCTTT.

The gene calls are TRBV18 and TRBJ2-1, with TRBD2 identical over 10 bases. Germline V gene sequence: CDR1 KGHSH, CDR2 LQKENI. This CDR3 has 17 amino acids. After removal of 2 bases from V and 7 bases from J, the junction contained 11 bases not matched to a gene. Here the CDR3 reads CASSPSLSGGAGNEQFF. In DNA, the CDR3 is TGTGCCAGCTCACCAAGTCTGAGCGGGGGGGCCGGGAATGAGCAGTTCTTC.

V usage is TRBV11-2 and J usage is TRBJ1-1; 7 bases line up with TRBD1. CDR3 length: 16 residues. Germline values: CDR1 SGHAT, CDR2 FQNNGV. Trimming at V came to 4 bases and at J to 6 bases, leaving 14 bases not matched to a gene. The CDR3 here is CASSSFFTGAQPEAFF. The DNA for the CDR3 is TGTGCCAGCAGCTCATTCTTCACAGGGGCTCAGCCTGAAGCTTTCTTT.

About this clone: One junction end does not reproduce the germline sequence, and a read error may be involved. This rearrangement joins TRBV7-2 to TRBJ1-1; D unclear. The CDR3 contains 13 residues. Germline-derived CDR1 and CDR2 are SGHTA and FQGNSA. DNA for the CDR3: TGTGCCTGCAGCTTAGGGCCAGCTAGAGAAGCTTTCTTT. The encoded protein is CACSLGPAREAFF.

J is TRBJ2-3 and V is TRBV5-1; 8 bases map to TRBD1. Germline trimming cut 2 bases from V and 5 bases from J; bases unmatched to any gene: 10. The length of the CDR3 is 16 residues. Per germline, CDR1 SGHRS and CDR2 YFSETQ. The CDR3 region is CASSLEYPDRGDTQYF. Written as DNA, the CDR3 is TGCGCCAGCAGCTTAGAATACCCCGACAGGGGAGATACGCAGTATTTT.

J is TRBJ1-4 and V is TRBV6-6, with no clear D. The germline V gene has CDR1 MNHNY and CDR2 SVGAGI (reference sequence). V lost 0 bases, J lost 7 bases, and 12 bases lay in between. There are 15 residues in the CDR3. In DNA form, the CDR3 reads TGTGCCAGCAGTTACTCGGCGGCCACCAGTGAAAAACTGTTTTTT. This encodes CASSYSAATSEKLFF.

As DNA, the CDR3 is TGTGCCAGCAGTTCCGGACAGGGAGGAAACACTGAAGCTTTCTTT. It is translated as CASSSGQGGNTEAFF. The V gene is TRBV6-6, the J gene TRBJ1-1, with TRBD1 identical over 8 bases. The CDR3 contains 15 residues. V was clipped by 4 bases and J by 2 bases; unmatched bases: 6. The germline V gene has CDR1 MNHNY and CDR2 SVGAGI (reference sequence).

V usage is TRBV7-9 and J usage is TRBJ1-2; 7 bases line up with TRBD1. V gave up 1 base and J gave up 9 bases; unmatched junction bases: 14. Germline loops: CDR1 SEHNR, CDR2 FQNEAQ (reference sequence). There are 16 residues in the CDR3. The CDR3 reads CASSLGGGAWDMSYTF. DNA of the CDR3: TGTGCCAGCAGCTTAGGAGGGGGCGCATGGGACATGAGCTACACCTTC.

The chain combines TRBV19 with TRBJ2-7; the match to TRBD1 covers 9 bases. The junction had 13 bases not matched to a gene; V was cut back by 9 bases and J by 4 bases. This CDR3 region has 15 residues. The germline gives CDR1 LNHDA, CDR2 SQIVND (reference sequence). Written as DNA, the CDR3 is TGTGCCAGCCGCCGGGACACAGGGGGCTATTACGAGCAGTACTTC. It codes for CASRRDTGGYYEQYF.

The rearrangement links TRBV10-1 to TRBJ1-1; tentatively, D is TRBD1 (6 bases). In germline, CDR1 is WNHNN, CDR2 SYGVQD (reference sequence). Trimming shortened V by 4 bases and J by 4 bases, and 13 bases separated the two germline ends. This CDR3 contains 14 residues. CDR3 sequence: CASSGNRVATEAFF. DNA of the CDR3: TGCGCCAGCAGTGGCAACAGGGTCGCCACTGAAGCTTTCTTT.

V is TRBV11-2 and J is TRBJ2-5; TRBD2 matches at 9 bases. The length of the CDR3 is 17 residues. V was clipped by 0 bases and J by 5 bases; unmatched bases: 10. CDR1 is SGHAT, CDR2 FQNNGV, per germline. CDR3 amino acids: CASSLEAWRGGSETQYF. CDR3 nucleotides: TGTGCCAGCAGCTTAGAAGCGTGGCGGGGGGGCTCGGAGACCCAGTACTTC.

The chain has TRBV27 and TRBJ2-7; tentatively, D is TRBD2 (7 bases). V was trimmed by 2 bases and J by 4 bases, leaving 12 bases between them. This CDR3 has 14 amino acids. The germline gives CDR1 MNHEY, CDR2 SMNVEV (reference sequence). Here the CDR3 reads CASSLQGGGYEQYF. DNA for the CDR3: TGTGCCAGCAGTTTACAGGGAGGGGGTTACGAGCAGTACTTC.

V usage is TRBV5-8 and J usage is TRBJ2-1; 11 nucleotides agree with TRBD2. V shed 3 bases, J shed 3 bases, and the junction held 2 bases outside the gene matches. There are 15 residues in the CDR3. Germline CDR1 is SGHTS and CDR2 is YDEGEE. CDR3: CASSSGTSGYNEQFF. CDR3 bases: TGTGCCAGCAGCTCCGGGACTAGCGGCTACAATGAGCAGTTCTTC.

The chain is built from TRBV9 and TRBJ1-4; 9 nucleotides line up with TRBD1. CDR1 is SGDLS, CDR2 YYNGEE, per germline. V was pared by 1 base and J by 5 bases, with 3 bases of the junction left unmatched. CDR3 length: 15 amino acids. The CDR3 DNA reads TGTGCCAGCAGCGTAATCGGGACAGGGAATGAAAAACTGTTTTTT. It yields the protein CASSVIGTGNEKLFF.

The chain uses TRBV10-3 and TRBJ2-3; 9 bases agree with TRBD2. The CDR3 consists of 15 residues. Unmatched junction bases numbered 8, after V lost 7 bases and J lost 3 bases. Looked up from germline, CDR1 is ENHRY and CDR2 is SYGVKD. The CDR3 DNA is TGTGCCATCATGAGGGGCGGGGGGGCTACAGATACGCAGTATTTT. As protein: CAIMRGGGATDTQYF.

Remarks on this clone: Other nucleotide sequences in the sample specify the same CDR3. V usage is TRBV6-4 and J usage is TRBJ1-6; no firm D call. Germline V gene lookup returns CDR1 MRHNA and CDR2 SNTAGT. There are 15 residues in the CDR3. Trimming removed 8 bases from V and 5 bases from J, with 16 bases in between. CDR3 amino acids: CASSAAGRDNSPLHF. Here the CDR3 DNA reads TGTGCCAGCTCGGCGGCCGGAAGAGATAATTCACCCCTCCACTTT.

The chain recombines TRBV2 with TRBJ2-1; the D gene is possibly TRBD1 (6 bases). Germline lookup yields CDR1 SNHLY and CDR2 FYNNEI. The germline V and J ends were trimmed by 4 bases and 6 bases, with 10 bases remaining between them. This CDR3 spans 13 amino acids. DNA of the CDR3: TGTGCCAGCAGTGTAGACAGGACCAATGAGCAGTTCTTC. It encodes CASSVDRTNEQFF.

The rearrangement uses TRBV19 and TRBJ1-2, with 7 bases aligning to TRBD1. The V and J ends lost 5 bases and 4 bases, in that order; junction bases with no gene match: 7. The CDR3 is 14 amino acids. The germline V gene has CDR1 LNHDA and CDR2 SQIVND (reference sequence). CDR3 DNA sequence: TGTGCCAGTAGTCCCCGGGACAGTCCCTATGGCTACACCTTC. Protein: CASSPRDSPYGYTF.

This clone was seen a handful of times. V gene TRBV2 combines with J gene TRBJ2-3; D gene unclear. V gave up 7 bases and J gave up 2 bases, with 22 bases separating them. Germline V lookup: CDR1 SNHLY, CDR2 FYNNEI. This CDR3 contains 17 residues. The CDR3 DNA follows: TGTGCCAGCACCCCTGAATGGCGACAAGGTGACACAGATACGCAGTATTTT. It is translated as CASTPEWRQGDTDTQYF. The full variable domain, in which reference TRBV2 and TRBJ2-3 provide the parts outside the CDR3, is EPEVTQTPSHQVTQMGQEVILRCVPISNHLYFYWYRQILGQKVEFLVSFYNNEISEKSEIFDDQFSVERPDGSNFTLKIRSTKLEDSAMYFCASTPEWRQGDTDTQYFGPGTRLTVL.

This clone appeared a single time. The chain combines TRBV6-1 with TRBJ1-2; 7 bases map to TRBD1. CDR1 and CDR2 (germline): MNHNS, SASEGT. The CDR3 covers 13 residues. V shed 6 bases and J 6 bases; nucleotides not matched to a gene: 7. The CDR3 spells CASRRIGGHGYTF. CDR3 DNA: TGTGCCAGCAGAAGAATAGGGGGCCATGGCTACACCTTC.

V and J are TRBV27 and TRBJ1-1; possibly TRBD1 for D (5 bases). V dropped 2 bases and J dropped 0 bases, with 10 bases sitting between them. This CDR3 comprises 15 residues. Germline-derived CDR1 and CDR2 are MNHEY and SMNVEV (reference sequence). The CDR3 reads CASSLRGLMNTEAFF. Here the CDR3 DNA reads TGTGCCAGCAGTTTACGGGGGTTAATGAACACTGAAGCTTTCTTT.

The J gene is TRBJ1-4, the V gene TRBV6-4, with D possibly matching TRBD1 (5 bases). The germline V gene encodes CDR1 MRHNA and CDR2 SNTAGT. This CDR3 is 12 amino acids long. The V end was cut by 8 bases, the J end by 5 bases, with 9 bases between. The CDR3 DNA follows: TGTGCCAGCCTCCGACAGAATGAAAAACTGTTTTTT. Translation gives CASLRQNEKLFF.

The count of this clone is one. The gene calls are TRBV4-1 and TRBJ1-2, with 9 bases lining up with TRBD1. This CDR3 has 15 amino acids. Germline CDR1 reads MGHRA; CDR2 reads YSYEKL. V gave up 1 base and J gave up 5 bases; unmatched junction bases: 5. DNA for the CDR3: TGCGCCAGCAGCCAAGGGACAGGGGAGGATTATGGCTACACCTTC. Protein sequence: CASSQGTGEDYGYTF.

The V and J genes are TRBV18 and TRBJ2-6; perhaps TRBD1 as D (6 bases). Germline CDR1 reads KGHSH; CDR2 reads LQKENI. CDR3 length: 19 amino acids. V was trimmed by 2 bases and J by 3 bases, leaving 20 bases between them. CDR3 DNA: TGTGCCAGCTCACCATTTAACAGGGAGAAAGGCGATGGGGCCAACGTCCTGACTTTC. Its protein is CASSPFNREKGDGANVLTF.

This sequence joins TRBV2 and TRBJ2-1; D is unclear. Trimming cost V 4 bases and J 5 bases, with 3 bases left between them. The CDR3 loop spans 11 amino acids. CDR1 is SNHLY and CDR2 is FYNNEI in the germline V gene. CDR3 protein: CASSAHNEQFF. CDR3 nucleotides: TGTGCCAGCAGTGCTCACAATGAGCAGTTCTTC. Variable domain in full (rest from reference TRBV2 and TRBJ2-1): EPEVTQTPSHQVTQMGQEVILRCVPISNHLYFYWYRQILGQKVEFLVSFYNNEISEKSEIFDDQFSVERPDGSNFTLKIRSTKLEDSAMYFCASSAHNEQFFGPGTRLTVL.

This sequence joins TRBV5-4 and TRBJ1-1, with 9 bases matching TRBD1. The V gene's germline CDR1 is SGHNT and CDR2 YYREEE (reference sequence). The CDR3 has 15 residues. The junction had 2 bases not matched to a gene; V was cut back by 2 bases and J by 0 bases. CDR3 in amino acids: CASSLRTGVNTEAFF. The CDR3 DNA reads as TGTGCCAGCAGCTTACGGACAGGGGTGAACACTGAAGCTTTCTTT. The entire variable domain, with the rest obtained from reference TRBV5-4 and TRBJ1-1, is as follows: ETGVTQSPTHLIKTRGQQVTLRCSSQSGHNTVSWYQQALGQGPQFIFQYYREEENGRGNFPPRFSGLQFPNYSSELNVNALELDDSALYLCASSLRTGVNTEAFFGQGTRLTVV.

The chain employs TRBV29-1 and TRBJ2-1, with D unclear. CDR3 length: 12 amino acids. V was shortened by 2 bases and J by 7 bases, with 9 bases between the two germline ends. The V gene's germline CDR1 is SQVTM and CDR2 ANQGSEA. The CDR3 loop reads CSVEFGANEQFF. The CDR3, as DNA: TGCAGCGTTGAATTCGGTGCTAATGAGCAGTTCTTC.

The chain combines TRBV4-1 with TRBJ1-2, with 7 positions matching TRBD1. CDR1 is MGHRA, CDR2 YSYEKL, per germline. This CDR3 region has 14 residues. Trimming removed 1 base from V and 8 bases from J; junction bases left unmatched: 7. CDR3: CASSQGQGVSGYTF. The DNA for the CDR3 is TGCGCCAGCAGCCAAGGACAGGGAGTAAGCGGCTACACCTTC.

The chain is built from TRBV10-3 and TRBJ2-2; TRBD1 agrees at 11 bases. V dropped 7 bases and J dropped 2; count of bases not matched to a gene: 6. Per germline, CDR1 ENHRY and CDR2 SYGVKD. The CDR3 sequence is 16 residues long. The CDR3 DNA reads TGTGCCATCAAAGGGACAGGGGGAGCTAACACCGGGGAGCTGTTTTTT. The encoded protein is CAIKGTGGANTGELFF.